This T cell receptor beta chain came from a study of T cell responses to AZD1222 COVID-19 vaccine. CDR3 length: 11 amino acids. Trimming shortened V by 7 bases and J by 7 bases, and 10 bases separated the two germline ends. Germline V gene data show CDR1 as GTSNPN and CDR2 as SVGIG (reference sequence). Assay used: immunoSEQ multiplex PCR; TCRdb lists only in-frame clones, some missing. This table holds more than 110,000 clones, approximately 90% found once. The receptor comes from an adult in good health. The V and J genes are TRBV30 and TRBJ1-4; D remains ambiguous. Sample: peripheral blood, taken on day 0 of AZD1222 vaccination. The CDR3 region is CAFEGFEKLFF. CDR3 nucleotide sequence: TGTGCCTTCGAAGGGTTTGAAAAACTGTTTTTT. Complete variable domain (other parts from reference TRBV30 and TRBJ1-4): SQTIHQWPATLVQPVGSPLSLECTVEGTSNPNLYWYRQAAGRGLQLLFYSVGIGQISSEVPQNLSASRPQDRQFILSSKKLLLSDSGFYLCAFEGFEKLFFGSGTQLSVL.